This TCR beta chain was sequenced during a study of blood T cell repertoires in COVID-19. Study at large: Samples came from the United States, Italy and Spain, spanning acute and convalescent COVID-19. PBMCs, B-cell-depleted T cells, or T cells provided the cDNA or gDNA that made up the material.

Germline CDR1 reads KGHSH; CDR2 reads LQKENI. V trimming: 3 bases; J trimming: 5 bases; junction bases outside the gene matches: 12. The CDR3 is 17 amino acids. In the source study's methods: Amplification from reference gene primers served as the basis for estimated nucleated cell counts. The repertoire was sequenced with immunoSEQ multiplex PCR; TCRdb's copy has only in-frame clones and lacks some. D and trimming come from the DNA, and the V and J calls and clone size come from that table. The data show 120,000 to 150,000 clones, over 70% seen once. Sequenced material: peripheral blood. The rearrangement joins TRBV18 to TRBJ2-1, with 8 positions matching TRBD2. The TCR sequence derives from a man in his fifties or sixties with active or convalescent COVID-19. The CDR3 DNA reads TGTGCCAGCTCACCCCGCGGGAGGACTAGCAGTAACAATGAGCAGTTCTTC. Its protein is CASSPRGRTSSNNEQFF.